The text below deals with one T cell receptor beta chain. The record originates from a study of blood T cell repertoires in COVID-19. Whole-study context: The United States, Italy and Spain provided the acute and convalescent COVID-19 samples. T cells, B-cell-depleted T cells, or PBMCs supplied cDNA or gDNA.

Per the authors' pipeline: Amplified reference gene primers provided the basis for estimating nucleated cell counts. Profiled with immunoSEQ multiplex PCR; TCRdb holds only in-frame clones, not every one. That table furnishes V, J and clone size, whereas the DNA furnished D and trimming. The data contain approximately 150,000 clones, roughly 86% of them singletons. V shed 1 base and J shed 3 bases, with 9 bases lying between them. Germline V lookup: CDR1 SQVTM, CDR2 ANQGSEA. The CDR3 covers 13 residues. The source is a woman aged 55-70 years who had recovered from COVID-19. The sequencing sample was made of peripheral blood. The genes are TRBV29-1 and TRBJ2-5, with a tentative D call TRBD2 (5 bases). DNA of the CDR3: TGCAGCGTTGAAGGACGAGGGAAAGAGACCCAGTACTTC. This codes for CSVEGRGKETQYF.